This is a list of T cell receptor beta chains from one sample in a study of blood T cells in healthy people across ages. Each CDR3 protein is one row after TCRdb ran MiXCR on the 5' RACE reads. Seen here are 1,100,000 or so distinct CDR3 sequences, under 45% observed once, and the top ten hold around 18%. The material sequenced was blood. These receptors originate from a woman aged 60 to 75 in good health. Each CDR3 is given with its conserved first and last residue. Each record gives: clone size, V gene, J gene, D gene, CDR3 DNA, CDR3 protein. A D gene is named only where the DNA matches it firmly. Clone size is shown for a subset of rows, as once, few, many or a class of expanded clone.

abundance: NA
v_gene: TRBV7-9
j_gene: TRBJ2-1
d_gene: NA
CDR3nt: TGTGCCAGCAGCCCCCCGACGGTTTACAATGAGCAGTTCTTC
CDR3aa: CASSPPTVYNEQFF

abundance: NA
v_gene: TRBV12-3/TRBV12-4
j_gene: TRBJ1-5
d_gene: NA
CDR3nt: TGTGCCAGCAGTACAGGGCCCGCGTATAGCAATCAACCCCAGCATTTT
CDR3aa: CASSTGPAYSNQPQHF

abundance: NA
v_gene: TRBV12-3/TRBV12-4
j_gene: TRBJ1-1
d_gene: NA
CDR3nt: TGTGCCAGCAGTTTAGGCGGCGGCAACGTAGGGGAAGCTTTCTTT
CDR3aa: CASSLGGGNVGEAFF

abundance: NA
v_gene: TRBV2
j_gene: TRBJ2-7
d_gene: NA
CDR3nt: TGTGCCAGCAGTGCCGGTAGGGGCCACGAGCAGTACTTC
CDR3aa: CASSAGRGHEQYF

abundance: few
v_gene: TRBV11-2
j_gene: TRBJ2-4
d_gene: TRBD1
CDR3nt: TGTGCCAGCAGCCAATCCGGGACAGGGCTGAACATTCAGTACTTC
CDR3aa: CASSQSGTGLNIQYF

abundance: NA
v_gene: TRBV3-1
j_gene: TRBJ2-5
d_gene: NA
CDR3nt: TGTGCCAGCAGCCAAGAAGTTCCTCGGCGGGATCACCTCACTACCCCGCAAGAGACCCAGTACTTC
CDR3aa: CASSQEVPRRDHLTTPQETQYF

abundance: few
v_gene: TRBV12-3/TRBV12-4
j_gene: TRBJ2-7
d_gene: NA
CDR3nt: TGTGCCAGCAGTTTTCAACGGGGGGCCCACGAGCAGTACTTC
CDR3aa: CASSFQRGAHEQYF

abundance: few
v_gene: TRBV20-1
j_gene: TRBJ2-4
d_gene: NA
CDR3nt: TGCAGTGCTAGCCCCGAAGCCAAAAACATTCAGTACTTC
CDR3aa: CSASPEAKNIQYF

abundance: NA
v_gene: TRBV7-6
j_gene: TRBJ2-2
d_gene: TRBD1
CDR3nt: TGTGCCAGCAGCACCGGGGGGACAGGGTACACCGGGGAGCTGTTTTTT
CDR3aa: CASSTGGTGYTGELFF

abundance: many
v_gene: TRBV27
j_gene: TRBJ2-6
d_gene: NA
CDR3nt: TGTGCCAGCAGTTTATTGGCAGGCACCTCTGGGGCCAACGTCCTGACTTTC
CDR3aa: CASSLLAGTSGANVLTF

abundance: NA
v_gene: TRBV10-3
j_gene: TRBJ2-7
d_gene: NA
CDR3nt: TGTGCCATCAGTGAACCAGGCTCCTACGAGCAGTACTTC
CDR3aa: CAISEPGSYEQYF

abundance: NA
v_gene: TRBV28
j_gene: TRBJ2-7
d_gene: NA
CDR3nt: TGTGCCAGCAGCCGGCTTCCAGTCGGTTTCGACACCTACGAGCAGTACTTC
CDR3aa: CASSRLPVGFDTYEQYF

abundance: NA
v_gene: TRBV18
j_gene: TRBJ2-7
d_gene: TRBD1
CDR3nt: TGTGCCAGCTCACTCAGACAGGGAATGAGAGAGACCCGGTACTTC
CDR3aa: CASSLRQGMRETRYF

abundance: few
v_gene: TRBV15
j_gene: TRBJ2-7
d_gene: TRBD1
CDR3nt: TGTGCCACCAGCAGAGATCAGTGGACAGGGGTCTACGAGCAGTACTTC
CDR3aa: CATSRDQWTGVYEQYF

abundance: NA
v_gene: TRBV24-1
j_gene: TRBJ1-5
d_gene: TRBD1
CDR3nt: TGTGCCACCAGTGAAACCGGGACAGGGGACTACTATAGCAATCAGCCCCAGCATTTT
CDR3aa: CATSETGTGDYYSNQPQHF

abundance: NA
v_gene: TRBV9
j_gene: TRBJ1-1
d_gene: TRBD1
CDR3nt: TGTGCCAGCAGCGTACCTAACAGGGGTCAGAACACTGAAGCTTTCTTT
CDR3aa: CASSVPNRGQNTEAFF

abundance: NA
v_gene: TRBV20-1
j_gene: TRBJ2-5
d_gene: TRBD1
CDR3nt: TGCAGTGCTAGAGTCAGGGGGATAGGCCAAGAGACCCAGTACTTC
CDR3aa: CSARVRGIGQETQYF

abundance: few
v_gene: TRBV2
j_gene: TRBJ2-3
d_gene: NA
CDR3nt: TGTGCCAGCAGTGAGGGCAGGGAGGATACGCAGTATTTT
CDR3aa: CASSEGREDTQYF

abundance: NA
v_gene: TRBV11-2
j_gene: TRBJ1-1
d_gene: NA
CDR3nt: TGTGCCAGCAGTCCCACAGTAGGGAACACTGAAGCTTTCTTT
CDR3aa: CASSPTVGNTEAFF

abundance: NA
v_gene: TRBV7-2
j_gene: TRBJ2-3
d_gene: TRBD2
CDR3nt: TGTGCCAGCAGCTTCCGACTAGCGGGGGGGAAGGATACGCAGTATTTT
CDR3aa: CASSFRLAGGKDTQYF

abundance: NA
v_gene: TRBV10-3
j_gene: TRBJ2-7
d_gene: NA
CDR3nt: TGTGCCATCAGTGCAGGTGGACAGACCTACAATGAGCAGTACTTC
CDR3aa: CAISAGGQTYNEQYF

abundance: NA
v_gene: TRBV7-9
j_gene: TRBJ2-7
d_gene: TRBD1
CDR3nt: TGTACCAGCAGCTTCCGGGACAGACCCTACGAGCAGTACTTC
CDR3aa: CTSSFRDRPYEQYF

abundance: NA
v_gene: TRBV28
j_gene: TRBJ1-6
d_gene: NA
CDR3nt: TGTGCCAGCAGTTTAACTCAATCACCCCTCCACTTT
CDR3aa: CASSLTQSPLHF

abundance: NA
v_gene: TRBV21-1
j_gene: TRBJ2-7
d_gene: NA
CDR3nt: TGTGCCAGCAGATATTCCATTGGGGTTGCCTACGAGCAGTACTTC
CDR3aa: CASRYSIGVAYEQYF

abundance: NA
v_gene: TRBV5-1
j_gene: TRBJ2-1
d_gene: TRBD1
CDR3nt: TGCGCCAGCAGCTTGGCTCCGGGACAGGGGGCCCCCAATGAGCAGTTCTTC
CDR3aa: CASSLAPGQGAPNEQFF

abundance: few
v_gene: TRBV5-4
j_gene: TRBJ1-2
d_gene: NA
CDR3nt: TGTGCCAGCAGCTTGGAGGCCCGGGACTATGGCTACACCTTC
CDR3aa: CASSLEARDYGYTF

abundance: NA
v_gene: TRBV7-9
j_gene: TRBJ2-7
d_gene: TRBD2
CDR3nt: TGTGCCAGCAGCTATTCCGGGACTAGCGGGAGTTGGGAGCAGTACTTC
CDR3aa: CASSYSGTSGSWEQYF

abundance: once
v_gene: TRBV2
j_gene: TRBJ2-1
d_gene: TRBD2
CDR3nt: TGTGCCAGCAGTGATGGGGGACTAGCTCGGTTCTTC
CDR3aa: CASSDGGLARFF

abundance: few
v_gene: TRBV7-9
j_gene: TRBJ2-1
d_gene: NA
CDR3nt: TGTGCCAGCAGCCCCCTCGGAACAGGGTCCAATGAGCAGTTCTTC
CDR3aa: CASSPLGTGSNEQFF

abundance: few
v_gene: TRBV9
j_gene: TRBJ1-2
d_gene: NA
CDR3nt: TGTGCCAGCAGCGAGGGTCCCTTTAATAACTATGGCTACACCTTC
CDR3aa: CASSEGPFNNYGYTF

abundance: NA
v_gene: TRBV13
j_gene: TRBJ2-3
d_gene: NA
CDR3nt: TGTGCCAGCAGCTTCCCCCTCGGCCTATCAGATACGCAGTATTTT
CDR3aa: CASSFPLGLSDTQYF

abundance: NA
v_gene: TRBV7-3
j_gene: TRBJ2-5
d_gene: NA
CDR3nt: TGTGCCAGCGCCAGGGGGGAACAAGAGACCCAGTACTTC
CDR3aa: CASARGEQETQYF

abundance: NA
v_gene: TRBV9
j_gene: TRBJ2-1
d_gene: NA
CDR3nt: TGTGCCAGCAGCGCTCTCCACCTAGCAAATGAGCAGTTCTTC
CDR3aa: CASSALHLANEQFF

abundance: NA
v_gene: TRBV20-1
j_gene: TRBJ2-2
d_gene: TRBD2
CDR3nt: TGCAGTGCTCGCCTCCGCGTGGGACTAGCGACCGGGGAGCTGTTTTTT
CDR3aa: CSARLRVGLATGELFF

abundance: NA
v_gene: TRBV3-1
j_gene: TRBJ2-7
d_gene: NA
CDR3nt: TGTGCCAGCAGCCGGGCAGGGTACTACGAGCAGTACTTC
CDR3aa: CASSRAGYYEQYF

abundance: NA
v_gene: TRBV5-6
j_gene: TRBJ1-1
d_gene: NA
CDR3nt: TGTGCCAGCAGCTTGGTTAGGGGTACTGAAGCTTTCTTT
CDR3aa: CASSLVRGTEAFF

abundance: NA
v_gene: TRBV5-1
j_gene: TRBJ2-1
d_gene: TRBD2
CDR3nt: TGCGCCAGCAGCTTTAGCGGGTATAACAATGAGCAGTTCTTC
CDR3aa: CASSFSGYNNEQFF

abundance: NA
v_gene: TRBV20-1
j_gene: TRBJ2-3
d_gene: NA
CDR3nt: TGCAGTGCTTCCAGACCCGGACAGCAGAGCACAGATACGCAGTATTTT
CDR3aa: CSASRPGQQSTDTQYF

abundance: few
v_gene: TRBV28
j_gene: TRBJ2-7
d_gene: NA
CDR3nt: TGTGCCAGCAGCCCAGCGCGGCACTACGAGCAGTACTTC
CDR3aa: CASSPARHYEQYF

abundance: few
v_gene: TRBV20-1
j_gene: TRBJ2-5
d_gene: NA
CDR3nt: TGCAGTGCTAGAGCAGGGTTGAGAGAGACCCAGTACTTC
CDR3aa: CSARAGLRETQYF

abundance: NA
v_gene: TRBV29-1
j_gene: TRBJ1-1
d_gene: NA
CDR3nt: TGCAGCGTTGAAGATCTGGGGGTAACTGAAGCTTTCTTT
CDR3aa: CSVEDLGVTEAFF

abundance: few
v_gene: TRBV12-3/TRBV12-4
j_gene: TRBJ2-5
d_gene: NA
CDR3nt: TGTGCCAGCAGTTTCGGCCGGTTGAGCGGGTCTTACCAAGAGACCCAGTACTTC
CDR3aa: CASSFGRLSGSYQETQYF

abundance: many
v_gene: TRBV5-1
j_gene: TRBJ2-7
d_gene: TRBD1
CDR3nt: TGTGCCAGCAGCTTACAGGGGGCCTACGAGCAGTACTTC
CDR3aa: CASSLQGAYEQYF

abundance: NA
v_gene: TRBV20-1
j_gene: TRBJ2-3
d_gene: NA
CDR3nt: TGCAGTGCTCGTAGGGCAGGGACAGATACGCAGTATTTT
CDR3aa: CSARRAGTDTQYF

abundance: NA
v_gene: TRBV2
j_gene: TRBJ2-7
d_gene: TRBD1
CDR3nt: TGTGCCAGCAGGATGGGGACAGGGGATGGGGAGCAGTACTTC
CDR3aa: CASRMGTGDGEQYF

abundance: NA
v_gene: TRBV6-5
j_gene: TRBJ2-2
d_gene: NA
CDR3nt: TGTGCCAGCGGCCTGGGACCGACAACCGGGGAGCTGTTTTTT
CDR3aa: CASGLGPTTGELFF

abundance: NA
v_gene: TRBV20-1
j_gene: TRBJ2-5
d_gene: NA
CDR3nt: TGCAGTGCTAGTGAGGACAGCCAAGAGACCCAGTACTTC
CDR3aa: CSASEDSQETQYF

abundance: NA
v_gene: TRBV7-2
j_gene: TRBJ2-7
d_gene: TRBD2
CDR3nt: TGTGCCAGCAGCTTTCGGACTAGCGGCTCCTACGGGCAGTACTTC
CDR3aa: CASSFRTSGSYGQYF

abundance: few
v_gene: TRBV6-5
j_gene: TRBJ2-1
d_gene: NA
CDR3nt: TGTGCCAGCAGTTACTCGAACAGGGAGGGTGAGCAGTTCTTC
CDR3aa: CASSYSNREGEQFF

abundance: few
v_gene: TRBV20-1
j_gene: TRBJ2-1
d_gene: TRBD1
CDR3nt: TGCAGTGCCACGAGGGGGACAGACTACAATGAGCAGTTCTTC
CDR3aa: CSATRGTDYNEQFF

abundance: NA
v_gene: TRBV11-2
j_gene: TRBJ2-7
d_gene: TRBD2
CDR3nt: TGTGCCAGCAGCTCCCCCCCTAGCGGGGGGACCGACGAGCAGTACTTC
CDR3aa: CASSSPPSGGTDEQYF

abundance: few
v_gene: TRBV12-3/TRBV12-4
j_gene: TRBJ2-5
d_gene: NA
CDR3nt: TGTGCCAGCAGTCCCGCCCAGACTGGGCCGGAGACCCAGTACTTC
CDR3aa: CASSPAQTGPETQYF

abundance: NA
v_gene: TRBV20-1
j_gene: TRBJ2-5
d_gene: NA
CDR3nt: TGCAGTGCTTCCAAGACAGTTAATGAGCAGTACTTC
CDR3aa: CSASKTVNEQYF